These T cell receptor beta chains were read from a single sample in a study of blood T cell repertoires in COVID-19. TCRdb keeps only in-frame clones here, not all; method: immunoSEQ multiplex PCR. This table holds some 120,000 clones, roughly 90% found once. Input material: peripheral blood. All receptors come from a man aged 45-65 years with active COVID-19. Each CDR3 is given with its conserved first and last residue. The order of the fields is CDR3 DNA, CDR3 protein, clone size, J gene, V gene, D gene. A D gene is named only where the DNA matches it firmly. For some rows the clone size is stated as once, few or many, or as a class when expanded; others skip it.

TGTGCCAGCAGTAGGGGGGGCAATGAGCAGTTCTTC	CASSRGGNEQFF	.	TRBJ2-1	TRBV6-5	.
TGTGCCAGTAGTACCCCGACTAGTTCGAGAGAGACCCAGTACTTC	CASSTPTSSRETQYF	.	TRBJ2-5	TRBV19	.
TGTGCCAGCATGGCTGATTTAAATTCACCCCTCCACTTT	CASMADLNSPLHF	few	TRBJ1-6	TRBV2	.
TGTGCCAGCAGCATTAACACCGGGACACCGTACAATGAGCAGTTCTTC	CASSINTGTPYNEQFF	.	TRBJ2-1	TRBV11-2	.
TGTGCCAGTACCTGGGACAGGGGGACGAATCAGCCCCAGCATTTT	CASTWDRGTNQPQHF	.	TRBJ1-5	TRBV19	TRBD1
TGTGCCAGCCGGGACAGGTCGCCCGTCCATAGAGGCTACACCTTC	CASRDRSPVHRGYTF	.	TRBJ1-2	TRBV2	TRBD1
TGTGCCAGTAGTACTAGACAGGGAACGCAGTATTTT	CASSTRQGTQYF	.	TRBJ2-3	TRBV19	TRBD1
TGTGCCAGCAGCTTGAAGGGCAGGGGGCTTAACACTGAAGCTTTCTTT	CASSLKGRGLNTEAFF	.	TRBJ1-1	TRBV5-4	TRBD1
TGTGCCAGCAGCGTAGCAAGGACTAGCGGGGGGCTCTCCTACAATAAGCAGTTCTTC	CASSVARTSGGLSYNKQFF	.	TRBJ2-1	TRBV9	TRBD2
TGTGCCAGCTCCCCCGTTGAGGGGGCGGCAAACATTCAGTACTTC	CASSPVEGAANIQYF	.	TRBJ2-4	TRBV18	TRBD1
TGTGCCAGCAGCTTTAATTTTGGGACAGGGGGTACTCAGCCCCAGCATTTT	CASSFNFGTGGTQPQHF	.	TRBJ1-5	TRBV5-6	TRBD1
TGTGCCAGCAGTGAGGTAGACAGCGGCTACACCTTC	CASSEVDSGYTF	few	TRBJ1-2	TRBV6-1	.
TGTGCCAGCAGTTTAAGAGACAGGGGGCTCTCCTACAATGAGCAGTTCTTC	CASSLRDRGLSYNEQFF	.	TRBJ2-1	TRBV27	TRBD1
TGTGCCACCGGACACAGGGAAAACAATTCACCCCTCCACTTT	CATGHRENNSPLHF	few	TRBJ1-6	TRBV10-3	.
TGCGCCAGCAGCCCGAGGACTCGTACCAATTCACCCCTCCACTTT	CASSPRTRTNSPLHF	few	TRBJ1-6	TRBV5-1	.
TGCGCCAGCAGCAAAACTAGCGCGTCCACCGGGGAGCTGTTTTTT	CASSKTSASTGELFF	.	TRBJ2-2	TRBV5-1	TRBD2
TGCAGCGTTCGAGGCAGGGGGCAGTCGGAGACCCAGTACTTC	CSVRGRGQSETQYF	.	TRBJ2-5	TRBV29-1	TRBD1
TGCGCCAGCAGGCAGGGGGCGCGGGGGGCCAACGTCCTGACTTTC	CASRQGARGANVLTF	.	TRBJ2-6	TRBV4-1	TRBD1
TGTGCCACCAGTGATCCGCCCTCTGCAGGGTTTGAAAGGGTCACAGATACGCAGTATTTT	CATSDPPSAGFERVTDTQYF	.	TRBJ2-3	TRBV24-1	.
TGTGCTAGTGGTTTGGTTTCGGTGTCACCCCTCCACTTT	CASGLVSVSPLHF	.	TRBJ1-6	TRBV12-5	.
TGTGCCAGCAGCCACGGGGGGACAGGGCAGCCCCAGCATTTT	CASSHGGTGQPQHF	once	TRBJ1-5	TRBV6-6	TRBD1
TGTGCCAGCAGCACACCCAGACACGCTCCCACAGATACGCAGTATTTT	CASSTPRHAPTDTQYF	.	TRBJ2-3	TRBV9	.
TGTGCCAGCAGTTCACCTCCACCGTACAGGGGGCGAGACGAGCAGTACTTC	CASSSPPPYRGRDEQYF	.	TRBJ2-7	TRBV6-2/TRBV6-3	TRBD1
TGCGCCAGCAGCCCGGCCCGGGGAGAATCCTACGAGCAGTACTTC	CASSPARGESYEQYF	few	TRBJ2-7	TRBV5-1	.